This T cell receptor (beta chain) was retrieved from a study of T cells in tuberculosis. Findings and limits, study-wide: The TCR-beta difference was not significant; alpha differences partly reflected length. Smaller distances to GMM-specific TCRs suggested their expansion in active tuberculosis. GEM motif frequencies gave 55% to 75% accuracy; the GMM repertoire gave almost 90%.

Profiled with immunoSEQ multiplex PCR; TCRdb holds only in-frame clones, not every one. The sample holds tens of thousands of clones; 80% to 90% are singletons and the top ten take approximately 14%. A word on this clone: Its antigen is undetermined.

On average about 100,000 T cells per donor were immunosequenced. The sample taken for sequencing was PBMCs. The source is a donor aged 10-29 years with latent tuberculosis or without tuberculosis infection.

Here the CDR3 reads CASSQGPGQIVPHGYTF. Here the CDR3 DNA reads TGCGCCAGCAGCCAGGGCCCGGGACAGATTGTCCCCCATGGCTACACCTTC. This chain connects TRBV4-1 to TRBJ1-2; TRBD1 matches at 7 bases. The CDR3 consists of 17 residues. The ends lost 3 bases at V and 6 bases at J; junction bases unmatched: 16. The germline V gene has CDR1 MGHRA and CDR2 YSYEKL.